These T cell receptor beta chains were read from a single sample in a study of control samples from healthy donors and cancer patients. Sequencing used immunoSEQ multiplex PCR; TCRdb keeps in-frame clones, though not all of them. The sample carries around 190,000 clones, around nine tenths recorded once. The sample comprised blood. All receptors come from a man aged 30-40 years in good health. Each CDR3 is given with its conserved first and last residue. The order of the fields is CDR3 DNA, CDR3 protein, J gene, D gene, V gene, clone size. A D gene is named only where the DNA matches it firmly. Part of the rows lack a size; the others show once, few, many or a class for expanded clones.

DNA: TGTGCCATCAGTACTTCCTACAATGAGCAGTTCTTC; CDR3: CAISTSYNEQFF; J: TRBJ2-1; D: -; V: TRBV10-3; size: -
DNA: TGCGCCAGCAGCCAACAGGGGACCGGGGAGCTGTTTTTT; CDR3: CASSQQGTGELFF; J: TRBJ2-2; D: TRBD1; V: TRBV5-1; size: -
DNA: TGTGCCAGTAGTATAAGGACAGGGGTCACCGGGGAGCTGTTTTTT; CDR3: CASSIRTGVTGELFF; J: TRBJ2-2; D: TRBD1; V: TRBV19; size: -
DNA: TGTGCCATCAGTGAGTCGGGGGGCACCGGGGAGCTGTTTTTT; CDR3: CAISESGGTGELFF; J: TRBJ2-2; D: -; V: TRBV10-3; size: -
DNA: TGTGCCAGCAGTTCAGGACAGGGGGTGGACACCATATATTTT; CDR3: CASSSGQGVDTIYF; J: TRBJ1-3; D: TRBD1; V: TRBV27; size: once
DNA: TGCGCCAGCAGCTTGGTGACAGGGACTAGCACAGATACGCAGTATTTT; CDR3: CASSLVTGTSTDTQYF; J: TRBJ2-3; D: -; V: TRBV5-1; size: -
DNA: TGTGCCAGCTCCTCAGGCCGGGGTCAGCCCCAGCATTTT; CDR3: CASSSGRGQPQHF; J: TRBJ1-5; D: -; V: TRBV19; size: -
DNA: TGTGCCAGCAGTTTTCAGGGGAGGTATGGCTACACCTTC; CDR3: CASSFQGRYGYTF; J: TRBJ1-2; D: -; V: TRBV27; size: -
DNA: TGTGCCAGTAGTGGGGAGTACCGAGGATCCTACGAGCAGTACTTC; CDR3: CASSGEYRGSYEQYF; J: TRBJ2-7; D: -; V: TRBV19; size: -
DNA: TGTGCCAGCAGCCCGTGGGGGCACACAGATACGCAGTATTTT; CDR3: CASSPWGHTDTQYF; J: TRBJ2-3; D: -; V: TRBV7-2; size: -
DNA: TGTGCCAGCAGTTCCTACGACGGGACCCAGAACACTGAAGCTTTCTTT; CDR3: CASSSYDGTQNTEAFF; J: TRBJ1-1; D: -; V: TRBV27; size: -
DNA: TGTGCCAGCAGTTTAGAGAATCAGCCCCAGCATTTT; CDR3: CASSLENQPQHF; J: TRBJ1-5; D: -; V: TRBV12-3/TRBV12-4; size: once
DNA: TGTGCCAGCAGCGTAGGCTGGGATAACAATCAGCCCCAGCATTTT; CDR3: CASSVGWDNNQPQHF; J: TRBJ1-5; D: -; V: TRBV9; size: -
DNA: TGTGCCAGCAATCTACAGGAGCCTAATGAAAAACTGTTTTTT; CDR3: CASNLQEPNEKLFF; J: TRBJ1-4; D: -; V: TRBV6-5; size: -
DNA: TGTGCCAGCAGCTTCGGACAGGGCGGAGGTAGCTATGGCTACACCTTC; CDR3: CASSFGQGGGSYGYTF; J: TRBJ1-2; D: TRBD1; V: TRBV13; size: -
DNA: TGTGCCAGCAGTGCTTTGGCTGCAGACGAGCAGTACTTC; CDR3: CASSALAADEQYF; J: TRBJ2-7; D: -; V: TRBV2; size: -
DNA: TGTGCCACCTCCCCCCTCGGGGGGACTGAAGCTTTCTTT; CDR3: CATSPLGGTEAFF; J: TRBJ1-1; D: -; V: TRBV10-3; size: few
DNA: TGTGCCTCCTCCCGTCCTACGGCCTACGAGCAGTACTTC; CDR3: CASSRPTAYEQYF; J: TRBJ2-7; D: -; V: TRBV30; size: -
DNA: TGTGCCAGCAGCTTAGGGACTAGCGGGAGTGGCGAGCAGTTCTTC; CDR3: CASSLGTSGSGEQFF; J: TRBJ2-1; D: TRBD2; V: TRBV11-3; size: -
DNA: TGTGCCAGCAGTATGGGACTAGCGGGGAGGGGTTGGAGAGATACGCAGTATTTT; CDR3: CASSMGLAGRGWRDTQYF; J: TRBJ2-3; D: TRBD2; V: TRBV27; size: -
DNA: TGTGCCTGGAGTGTAAGGGCAGGGAGCTATAATTCACCCCTCCACTTT; CDR3: CAWSVRAGSYNSPLHF; J: TRBJ1-6; D: -; V: TRBV30; size: -
DNA: TGCGCCAGCAGCCAGGGACAGGGTCATGGCTACACCTTC; CDR3: CASSQGQGHGYTF; J: TRBJ1-2; D: TRBD1; V: TRBV4-1; size: -
DNA: TGTGCCTGGACCGACAGGGCCGACTATGGCTACACCTTC; CDR3: CAWTDRADYGYTF; J: TRBJ1-2; D: TRBD1; V: TRBV30; size: -
DNA: TGTGCCAGCAGTTTAGGAGGGGTCTACGAGCAGTACTTC; CDR3: CASSLGGVYEQYF; J: TRBJ2-7; D: -; V: TRBV12-3/TRBV12-4; size: once
DNA: TGTGCCAGTGCCCCCAAACAGGGGTGCAATCAGCCCCAGCATTTT; CDR3: CASAPKQGCNQPQHF; J: TRBJ1-5; D: -; V: TRBV21-1; size: -
DNA: TGTGCCTGGAGTCGGCGGGGGGGCCGGAGAGATACGCAGTATTTT; CDR3: CAWSRRGGRRDTQYF; J: TRBJ2-3; D: TRBD2; V: TRBV30; size: -
DNA: TGCGCCAGCAGCTTGGTGGGGGATACCACAGATACGCAGTATTTT; CDR3: CASSLVGDTTDTQYF; J: TRBJ2-3; D: -; V: TRBV5-1; size: -
DNA: TGTGCCAGCCGGAAGAGGGTGTCGGCGTACCAAGAGACCCAGTACTTC; CDR3: CASRKRVSAYQETQYF; J: TRBJ2-5; D: -; V: TRBV28; size: -
DNA: TGTGCCAGCAGTTTGTACCAATTCCGACAAAGCCTCGGGGAGCTGTTTTTT; CDR3: CASSLYQFRQSLGELFF; J: TRBJ2-2; D: -; V: TRBV27; size: -
DNA: TGTGCCTGGAGTAGAGGACGCACAGGGGGATCGAACACTGAAGCTTTCTTT; CDR3: CAWSRGRTGGSNTEAFF; J: TRBJ1-1; D: TRBD1; V: TRBV30; size: -
DNA: TGTGCCTGGAGTGGAGGGGAAGGAGAGACCCAGTACTTC; CDR3: CAWSGGEGETQYF; J: TRBJ2-5; D: -; V: TRBV30; size: -
DNA: TGTGCCAGCAGTTTCCAGGGACACACCGGGGAGCTGTTTTTT; CDR3: CASSFQGHTGELFF; J: TRBJ2-2; D: -; V: TRBV27; size: -
DNA: TGTGCCAGCAGCGTAGTAGAAGGGGGCGGCTATGGCTACACCTTC; CDR3: CASSVVEGGGYGYTF; J: TRBJ1-2; D: TRBD1; V: TRBV9; size: -
DNA: TGTGCCAGCAGCTTAAATGGGGACGTTATGTACGAGCAGTACTTC; CDR3: CASSLNGDVMYEQYF; J: TRBJ2-7; D: -; V: TRBV7-2; size: -
DNA: TGTGCCAGCAGTTCCCGAAACTCCGTAGGCTATGGCTACACCTTC; CDR3: CASSSRNSVGYGYTF; J: TRBJ1-2; D: -; V: TRBV27; size: -
DNA: TGCAGTGCTAGTGGGTCGCCGGGAGGCACAGATACGCAGTATTTT; CDR3: CSASGSPGGTDTQYF; J: TRBJ2-3; D: -; V: TRBV20-1; size: -
DNA: TGTGCCAGCACCGGGGCCGGAAACACCATATATTTT; CDR3: CASTGAGNTIYF; J: TRBJ1-3; D: -; V: TRBV6-5; size: -
DNA: TGTGCCAGCAGCGTAGGGCGGGGGACCAATGAGCAGTTCTTC; CDR3: CASSVGRGTNEQFF; J: TRBJ2-1; D: TRBD2; V: TRBV9; size: -
DNA: TGTGCCAGCAGCTTAAGGGGGGACGCTGAAGCTTTCTTT; CDR3: CASSLRGDAEAFF; J: TRBJ1-1; D: -; V: TRBV5-6; size: -
DNA: TGCGCCAGCAGCCAATCCTACCCGACCTACAATGAGCAGTTCTTC; CDR3: CASSQSYPTYNEQFF; J: TRBJ2-1; D: -; V: TRBV4-3; size: once
DNA: TGTGCCAGCAAGGGGGCGGGCGGAGGGGATACGCAGTATTTT; CDR3: CASKGAGGGDTQYF; J: TRBJ2-3; D: -; V: TRBV2; size: -
DNA: TGCAGCGCTAGGACAGATCATAATTCACCCCTCCACTTT; CDR3: CSARTDHNSPLHF; J: TRBJ1-6; D: -; V: TRBV29-1; size: once
DNA: TGTGCCAGCAGCCAAGAATCGATGGGGATATCTGGAAACACCATATATTTT; CDR3: CASSQESMGISGNTIYF; J: TRBJ1-3; D: -; V: TRBV4-2; size: -
DNA: TGTGCCAGCAGTTACTCACTAGCGGGAGGCCCCAATGAGCAGTTCTTC; CDR3: CASSYSLAGGPNEQFF; J: TRBJ2-1; D: TRBD2; V: TRBV6-6; size: -
DNA: TGTGCCAGCAGCGTAGCCGGGACTAGGAACTACAATGAGCAGTTCTTC; CDR3: CASSVAGTRNYNEQFF; J: TRBJ2-1; D: TRBD2; V: TRBV9; size: -
DNA: TGTGCCAGCAGAACCCTACGACAGGGAAATTCACCCCTCCACTTT; CDR3: CASRTLRQGNSPLHF; J: TRBJ1-6; D: TRBD1; V: TRBV6-5; size: -
DNA: TGTGCCAGCAAGATCCGGGGGGTCACTGAAGCTTTCTTT; CDR3: CASKIRGVTEAFF; J: TRBJ1-1; D: -; V: TRBV6-6; size: -
DNA: TGCAGCGTTGAGGGGTATGAAGCTTTCTTT; CDR3: CSVEGYEAFF; J: TRBJ1-1; D: -; V: TRBV29-1; size: once
DNA: TGTGCCAGCAGGACAAACGGACTAGCGGGTGAAACCCAGTACTTC; CDR3: CASRTNGLAGETQYF; J: TRBJ2-5; D: TRBD2; V: TRBV2; size: -
DNA: TGTGCCAGCAGTGCCAGGGAGAAGGGCGAGCAGTACTTC; CDR3: CASSAREKGEQYF; J: TRBJ2-7; D: -; V: TRBV6-4; size: -
DNA: TGTGCCAGCACCAAGCTCGGACAGGGGAGGGGGGAGACCCAGTACTTC; CDR3: CASTKLGQGRGETQYF; J: TRBJ2-5; D: TRBD1; V: TRBV7-9; size: -
DNA: TGTGCCAGCAGCTTAAGGCCAAGCCCGACGAACACTGAAGCTTTCTTT; CDR3: CASSLRPSPTNTEAFF; J: TRBJ1-1; D: -; V: TRBV7-8; size: -
DNA: TGTGCCAGCCTCAGGGGGGACTATGGCTACACCTTC; CDR3: CASLRGDYGYTF; J: TRBJ1-2; D: TRBD1; V: TRBV28; size: -
DNA: TGTGCCAGCAGTTTACGAGTCCAGGGGGCGGGCAATGAGCAGTTCTTC; CDR3: CASSLRVQGAGNEQFF; J: TRBJ2-1; D: TRBD1; V: TRBV27; size: -
DNA: TGTGCCTGGAGTCTGGCACAGGGGTTTCAGCCCCAGCATTTT; CDR3: CAWSLAQGFQPQHF; J: TRBJ1-5; D: TRBD1; V: TRBV30; size: once